A selection of T cell receptor beta chains follows, all from one sample in a study of blood T cell repertoires in COVID-19. Method: immunoSEQ multiplex PCR; TCRdb's copy keeps in-frame clones and lacks some. The sample yields about 440,000 clones, roughly 89% seen once. The sample consisted of peripheral blood. These receptors were taken from a woman aged 25 to 39 with acute or convalescent COVID-19. CDR3s include the opening cysteine and the closing phenylalanine or tryptophan. Each record gives: D gene, J gene, V gene, clone size, CDR3 protein, CDR3 DNA. A D gene is named only where the DNA matches it firmly. Only part of the rows carry a size: once, few, many, or a class if the clone is expanded.

. | TRBJ1-1 | TRBV7-6 | . | CASSLTESAQYMNTEAFF | TGTGCCAGCAGCCTAACGGAGTCAGCCCAATACATGAACACTGAAGCTTTCTTT
. | TRBJ2-3 | TRBV20-1 | . | CSATGKDTQYF | TGCAGTGCCACAGGGAAAGATACGCAGTATTTT
TRBD1 | TRBJ1-5 | TRBV23-1 | . | CASSQSRSGGPQPQHF | TGCGCCAGCAGTCAATCTAGATCAGGGGGCCCTCAGCCCCAGCATTTT
TRBD1 | TRBJ1-5 | TRBV6-5 | . | CASSRTGVGNQPQHF | TGTGCCAGCAGTCGGACAGGGGTTGGAAATCAGCCCCAGCATTTT
TRBD1 | TRBJ1-1 | TRBV6-5 | many | CASRGQGAGSTEAFF | TGTGCCAGCAGGGGACAGGGGGCGGGTAGCACTGAAGCTTTCTTT
TRBD2 | TRBJ2-3 | TRBV3-1/TRBV3-2 | . | CASSGTSGSTDTQYF | TGTGCCAGCAGCGGGACTAGCGGCAGCACAGATACGCAGTATTTT
TRBD1 | TRBJ1-1 | TRBV4-2 | . | CASSQAQGASEAFF | TGTGCCAGCAGCCAAGCTCAGGGGGCATCTGAAGCTTTCTTT
. | TRBJ2-1 | TRBV4-2 | . | CASSQIGYEQFF | TGTGCCAGCAGCCAAATCGGGTATGAGCAGTTCTTC
. | TRBJ2-1 | TRBV3-1/TRBV3-2 | . | CASSQERRSSYNEQFF | TGTGCCAGCAGCCAAGAACGAAGGAGCTCCTACAATGAGCAGTTCTTC
TRBD1 | TRBJ2-1 | TRBV5-1 | . | CASRSHEGAAGEQFF | TGCGCCAGCAGGTCTCATGAGGGGGCGGCTGGTGAGCAGTTCTTC
TRBD1 | TRBJ2-7 | TRBV6-5 | . | CASNGDRDFEQYF | TGTGCCAGCAATGGGGACAGGGATTTCGAGCAGTACTTC
. | TRBJ2-3 | TRBV9 | . | CASSPEGGVTDTQYF | TGTGCCAGCAGCCCCGAGGGAGGCGTCACAGATACGCAGTATTTT
. | TRBJ1-1 | TRBV6-6 | . | CASTYRPNTEAFF | TGTGCCAGCACCTACCGTCCGAACACTGAAGCTTTCTTT
. | TRBJ1-6 | TRBV3-1/TRBV3-2 | once | CASSQESGSPLHF | TGTGCCAGCAGCCAAGAATCCGGTTCACCCCTCCACTTT
TRBD1 | TRBJ2-1 | TRBV4-1 | . | CASSQVQGKVGEQFF | TGCGCCAGCAGCCAAGTACAGGGGAAGGTTGGTGAGCAGTTCTTC
. | TRBJ2-1 | TRBV20-1 | . | CSAGRRGMEFF | TGCAGTGCGGGCCGCAGGGGTATGGAGTTCTTC
TRBD2 | TRBJ2-5 | TRBV30 | once | CAWNLPGLAMETQYF | TGTGCCTGGAACCTTCCGGGACTAGCGATGGAGACCCAGTACTTC
. | TRBJ1-2 | TRBV7-3 | . | CASNSTGLRGGYTF | TGTGCCAGCAACTCTACAGGGTTGCGAGGCGGCTACACCTTC
. | TRBJ1-1 | TRBV27 | . | CASSFAGGNTEAFF | TGTGCCAGCAGTTTCGCGGGAGGGAACACTGAAGCTTTCTTT
TRBD1 | TRBJ1-6 | TRBV6-5 | . | CASSLKGAGNSPLHF | TGTGCCAGCAGCCTGAAGGGGGCGGGGAATTCACCCCTCCACTTT
. | TRBJ2-1 | TRBV2 | . | CASSGGFYNEQFF | TGTGCCAGCAGTGGAGGGTTTTACAATGAGCAGTTCTTC
. | TRBJ1-4 | TRBV5-6 | . | CASSRGTEALNEKLFF | TGTGCCAGCAGCCGGGGGACGGAAGCATTAAATGAAAAACTGTTTTTT
. | TRBJ1-1 | TRBV5-5 | . | CASSLGGRTNTEAFF | TGTGCCAGCAGCTTGGGGGGCAGGACCAACACTGAAGCTTTCTTT
TRBD2 | TRBJ2-2 | TRBV7-8 | . | CASSLRASGGPSPTNTGELFF | TGTGCCAGCAGCTTAAGGGCTAGCGGGGGCCCTTCCCCCACTAACACCGGGGAGCTGTTTTTT
. | TRBJ2-2 | TRBV24-1 | few | CATSDRRNTGELFF | TGTGCCACCAGTGATCGGAGAAACACCGGGGAGCTGTTTTTT
TRBD1 | TRBJ2-3 | TRBV5-1 | . | CASSPRQGADTQYF | TGCGCCAGCAGCCCTAGACAGGGGGCAGATACGCAGTATTTT
. | TRBJ1-4 | TRBV30 | . | CAWSVGTLNEKLFF | TGTGCCTGGAGCGTCGGGACACTTAATGAAAAACTGTTTTTT
TRBD1 | TRBJ2-2 | TRBV5-1 | . | CASSLRDSGTGELFF | TGCGCCAGCAGCTTGAGGGACAGCGGAACCGGGGAGCTGTTTTTT
TRBD2 | TRBJ2-2 | TRBV4-2 | . | CASSQRLAGTGELFF | TGTGCCAGCAGCCAAAGACTAGCGGGAACCGGGGAGCTGTTTTTT
. | TRBJ1-3 | TRBV5-6 | . | CASSSQLAEDSGNTIYF | TGTGCCAGCAGCTCCCAACTGGCGGAAGACTCTGGAAACACCATATATTTT
. | TRBJ1-3 | TRBV9 | . | CASSPRGDYSGNTIYF | TGTGCCAGCAGCCCCCGGGGGGATTATTCTGGAAACACCATATATTTT
TRBD1 | TRBJ2-1 | TRBV29-1 | . | CSVGNIRQGIYNEQFF | TGCAGCGTTGGAAACATAAGACAGGGAATTTACAATGAGCAGTTCTTC
. | TRBJ1-4 | TRBV6-5 | . | CASRQPGSEKLFF | TGTGCCAGCAGACAACCGGGGAGTGAAAAACTGTTTTTT
. | TRBJ2-3 | TRBV29-1 | once | CSVRQTTDTQYF | TGCAGCGTCCGACAAACCACAGATACGCAGTATTTT
. | TRBJ1-1 | TRBV11-2 | . | CASSFRGHGLEAFF | TGTGCCAGCAGCTTTAGGGGACACGGGCTTGAAGCTTTCTTT
TRBD2 | TRBJ2-3 | TRBV11-2 | . | CASSSLSGAPFHTQYF | TGTGCCAGCAGCTCTCTGAGCGGGGCCCCATTCCATACGCAGTATTTT
. | TRBJ2-3 | TRBV5-6 | . | CASSWGSTDTDTQYF | TGTGCCAGCAGCTGGGGTTCGACAGACACAGATACGCAGTATTTT
TRBD1 | TRBJ2-1 | TRBV15 | . | CATSRDRRQGKGGSEQFF | TGTGCCACCAGCAGAGACCGACGACAGGGCAAAGGGGGAAGTGAGCAGTTCTTC
. | TRBJ1-2 | TRBV19 | few | CASSITGAASGYTF | TGTGCCAGTAGTATTACAGGCGCAGCAAGCGGCTACACCTTC
TRBD2 | TRBJ2-7 | TRBV5-1 | few | CASSASGGAYEQYF | TGCGCCAGCAGCGCTAGCGGGGGGGCCTACGAGCAGTACTTC
TRBD1 | TRBJ1-1 | TRBV23-1 | . | CASSPARDRGLNTEAFF | TGCGCCAGCAGTCCAGCACGGGACAGGGGCCTGAACACTGAAGCTTTCTTT
. | TRBJ2-5 | TRBV7-6 | . | CASSRYYDRGGETQYF | TGTGCCAGCAGCCGATACTACGACAGGGGAGGGGAGACCCAGTACTTC
TRBD1 | TRBJ1-2 | TRBV29-1 | . | CSVEVSGQGFGGYTF | TGCAGCGTTGAAGTCTCGGGACAGGGGTTTGGTGGCTACACCTTC
. | TRBJ2-1 | TRBV2 | . | CASSDNAGGYNEQFF | TGTGCCAGCAGTGATAACGCAGGGGGGTACAATGAGCAGTTCTTC
. | TRBJ2-3 | TRBV3-1/TRBV3-2 | . | CASSQYISGAGFQDTQYF | TGTGCCAGCAGCCAATATATTTCCGGGGCGGGGTTTCAAGATACGCAGTATTTT
. | TRBJ2-3 | TRBV12-5 | . | CASGKAGLDTQYF | TGTGCTAGTGGTAAAGCAGGGTTGGATACGCAGTATTTT
TRBD1 | TRBJ2-2 | TRBV28 | . | CASRPRGYTGELFF | TGTGCCAGCAGGCCCAGGGGGTACACCGGGGAGCTGTTTTTT
. | TRBJ2-5 | TRBV3-1/TRBV3-2 | . | CASSLQGGAGAGTQYF | TGTGCCAGCAGTCTACAAGGGGGGGCGGGGGCCGGGACCCAGTACTTC
. | TRBJ1-4 | TRBV12-1 | . | CASSFIRFRGKLFF | TGTGCCAGCAGCTTTATAAGATTTCGGGGAAAACTGTTTTTT
TRBD2 | TRBJ2-1 | TRBV4-1 | . | CASRTSSGGANEQFF | TGCGCCAGCAGAACATCTAGCGGGGGGGCCAATGAGCAGTTCTTC
. | TRBJ2-7 | TRBV4-1 | . | CASSPAPLGYEQYF | TGCGCCAGCAGCCCAGCGCCCCTTGGCTACGAGCAGTACTTC
TRBD1 | TRBJ1-2 | TRBV19 | . | CASSDPGTAYSHF | TGTGCCAGTAGTGACCCCGGGACAGCCTACTCCCACTTC
. | TRBJ1-6 | TRBV27 | . | CASSLTSSYNSPLHF | TGTGCCAGCAGTTTAACAAGCTCCTATAATTCACCCCTCCACTTT